This TCR beta chain appears in the sequencing data of a study of blood T cell repertoires in COVID-19 (dated by TCRdb to about 2020). With respect to the entire study: The collaborator samples originated in the United States, Italy and Spain and spanned the acute and convalescent phases of COVID-19. The material from the prospective study consisted of cDNA or gDNA derived from T cells, B-cell-depleted T cells, or PBMCs. Deeply sampled blood TCRbeta repertoires from subjects exposed to, actively infected with, or recovered from COVID-19 were included in the dataset. A freely available public database, intended as a resource for researchers studying the immune response to SARS-CoV-2, is where the repertoires were released. The samples were drawn from the first 160 participants of the ongoing ImmuneRACE study and from some 1,300 subjects provided by 6 global collaborators. Sample metadata almost always included a de-identified subject ID, COVID-19 status, age in years and sex. Where HLA class I and class II types were available, the types were taken from metadata supplied by the sample provider, not from assay-based typing. The study at large found these results: The quantity of clinical and demographic metadata differed by source and by participant and was supplied without curation.

As encoded in the germline V gene, CDR1 is SGDLS while CDR2 is YYNGEE. V lost 2 bases and J lost 2 bases, and the count of bases not matched to a germline gene is 6. There are 15 amino acids in the CDR3, from cysteine to phenylalanine inclusive. This entry keeps only the CDR3 DNA: 45 bases, framed from base 1. The immunoSEQ Assay, a bias-controlled multiplex PCR, was used to amplify TCRbeta CDR3 regions from genomic DNA. Per the original workflow: The number of nucleated cells in each sample was estimated by amplification of reference gene primers within the assay. To quantify the absolute abundance of each unique TCRbeta CDR3 rearrangement, sequence reads were collapsed and filtered. For each sample, productive Simpson clonality was calculated as the square root of Simpson's diversity index over productive rearrangements. The clones in this table, taken by TCRdb from immuneACCESS, are in-frame only. Not every clone is retained; where verified, under half of the shortfall comes from an unresolved V gene, and the cause of the rest is unknown. For V, J and clone size, that table is used; D and trimming come from the DNA. Counted in this sample were 100,000 to 120,000 clones; about 90% of them appeared once. The ten largest clonotypes hold roughly 2.5% of the sample.

Each collaborating institution followed its own protocols to collect whole blood in K2EDTA tubes. For TCRbeta analysis, collaborators shipped samples in one of three forms: frozen whole blood, isolated PBMCs, or DNA extracted from either of those sample types. Regarding this clone: What antigen it recognizes has not been identified. There are no base qualities to consult, and no much larger clone falls within one base.

Recombination joined TRBV9 with TRBJ2-7; the junction holds 8 bases that match TRBD2. Specimen: peripheral blood. The origin of this receptor is a human donor in a cohort sampled during active COVID-19. CDR3 sequence: CASSVSGSNPYEQYF. The DNA is as follows: TGTGCCAGCAGCGTGAGCGGGAGTAATCCCTACGAGCAGTACTTC.